This is a list of T cell receptor beta chains from one sample in a study of HIV-infected patients and healthy controls. TCRdb fed the 5' RACE reads into MiXCR, producing one record per CDR3 protein. Of over 15,000 distinct CDR3 sequences listed, around a tenth are singletons. The sequenced sample consisted of blood. These receptor sequences come from an adult in good health. The CDR3 runs from the conserved cysteine through the conserved F or W. A D gene is named only where the DNA matches it firmly. Clone size is stated in some rows and not others, as once, few, many or a class when expanded.

clone_size | j_call | d_call | v_call | cdr3_aa | cdr3_nt
medium-sized | TRBJ1-4 | - | TRBV28 | CASIGQSDEKLFF | TGTGCCAGCATAGGACAGAGTGATGAAAAACTGTTTTTT
many | TRBJ2-1 | TRBD2 | TRBV20-1 | CSADIAGKDNEQFF | TGCAGTGCCGATATAGCGGGAAAAGACAATGAGCAGTTCTTC
- | TRBJ2-1 | - | TRBV11-2 | CASSSGGRSYNEQFF | TGTGCCAGCAGTTCTGGGGGGCGCTCCTACAATGAGCAGTTCTTC
- | TRBJ2-7 | - | TRBV6-2/TRBV6-3 | CASSRDNSYEQYF | TGTGCCAGCAGTCGGGACAACTCCTACGAGCAGTACTTC
many | TRBJ2-5 | TRBD2 | TRBV4-2 | CASSHGLAGGKQSQETQYF | TGTGCCAGCAGCCACGGACTAGCGGGAGGGAAGCAAAGCCAAGAGACCCAGTACTTC
few | TRBJ2-1 | - | TRBV6-2/TRBV6-3 | CASGFNEQFF | TGTGCCAGCGGTTTCAATGAGCAGTTCTTC
many | TRBJ1-3 | TRBD1 | TRBV28 | CASRPGGSRNTIYF | TGTGCCAGCAGACCAGGGGGATCTAGAAACACCATATATTTT
medium-sized | TRBJ2-1 | TRBD2 | TRBV18 | CASSPSGLAGVWQFF | TGTGCCAGCTCACCATCCGGACTAGCGGGAGTTTGGCAGTTCTTC
many | TRBJ2-1 | - | TRBV15 | CATSRAKTLSYNEQFF | TGTGCCACCAGCAGAGCCAAGACTCTATCCTACAATGAGCAGTTCTTC
- | TRBJ2-3 | TRBD2 | TRBV29-1 | CSVEDWGELAVDLSTDTQYF | TGCAGCGTTGAAGATTGGGGAGAACTAGCGGTCGACCTAAGCACAGATACGCAGTATTTT
- | TRBJ1-1 | - | TRBV6-5 | CASSYSKDTEAFF | TGTGCCAGCAGTTACTCTAAGGACACTGAAGCTTTCTTT
many | TRBJ1-1 | - | TRBV18 | CASSSQWNTEAFF | TGTGCCAGCTCATCACAGTGGAACACTGAAGCTTTCTTT
few | TRBJ1-1 | TRBD1 | TRBV19 | CASRGRDRENTEAFF | TGTGCCAGTAGGGGCCGGGACAGAGAAAACACTGAAGCTTTCTTT
- | TRBJ2-1 | TRBD2 | TRBV11-2 | CASSLEASGPEQFF | TGTGCCAGCAGCTTAGAGGCTAGCGGGCCTGAGCAGTTCTTC
many | TRBJ2-1 | - | TRBV9 | CASSISGFNNEQFF | TGTGCCAGCAGCATTTCAGGGTTTAACAATGAGCAGTTCTTC
many | TRBJ2-5 | TRBD2 | TRBV9 | CASSSPGGYRETQYF | TGTGCCAGCAGCTCCCCCGGGGGGTATAGAGAGACCCAGTACTTC
many | TRBJ1-3 | - | TRBV21-1 | CASSSPGTISGNTIYF | TGTGCCAGCAGCTCCCCGGGAACCATCTCTGGAAACACCATATATTTT
many | TRBJ2-1 | TRBD2 | TRBV12-3/TRBV12-4 | CASALPGLNNEQFF | TGTGCCAGCGCCCTGCCGGGACTAAACAATGAGCAGTTCTTC
few | TRBJ2-7 | - | TRBV4-1 | CASSHGGPYEQYF | TGCGCCAGCAGCCATGGGGGGCCTTACGAGCAGTACTTC
few | TRBJ2-2 | - | TRBV3-1 | CASSQSLWGSGELFF | TGTGCCAGCAGCCAGTCCCTTTGGGGGTCCGGGGAGCTGTTTTTT
medium-sized | TRBJ2-1 | - | TRBV7-9 | CASSPPADEQFF | TGTGCCAGCAGCCCTCCGGCGGATGAGCAGTTCTTC
medium-sized | TRBJ2-6 | TRBD2 | TRBV11-2 | CASSSRGGSPSGANVLTF | TGTGCCAGCAGCTCGCGGGGCGGGAGCCCCTCTGGGGCCAACGTCCTGACTTTC
- | TRBJ1-3 | - | TRBV19 | CASRWPSGNTIYF | TGTGCCAGCAGGTGGCCATCTGGAAACACCATATATTTT
many | TRBJ2-2 | - | TRBV11-2 | CASSSWTANTGELFF | TGTGCCAGCAGCTCCTGGACAGCGAACACCGGGGAGCTGTTTTTT
- | TRBJ2-1 | - | TRBV19 | CASSLVGTFNEQFF | TGTGCCAGTAGTCTTGTCGGGACTTTCAATGAGCAGTTCTTC
many | TRBJ1-1 | TRBD1 | TRBV15 | CATSREGQANTEAFF | TGTGCCACCAGCAGAGAGGGACAGGCGAACACTGAAGCTTTCTTT
few | TRBJ1-1 | - | TRBV30 | CGGGGNTEAFF | TGTGGCGGGGGGGGCAACACTGAAGCTTTCTTT
many | TRBJ2-1 | TRBD2 | TRBV7-2 | CASSLGRKVAGGSYNEQFF | TGTGCCAGCAGCTTAGGGCGGAAAGTAGCGGGAGGTTCCTACAATGAGCAGTTCTTC
- | TRBJ2-3 | - | TRBV20-1 | CSASQTSTDTQYF | TGCAGTGCTAGTCAGACTAGCACAGATACGCAGTATTTT
many | TRBJ2-7 | - | TRBV5-6 | CASSTGDTAYEQYF | TGTGCCAGCAGCACCGGGGACACGGCCTACGAGCAGTACTTC
many | TRBJ2-3 | - | TRBV19 | CASSTSISTDTQYF | TGTGCCAGTAGTACCAGTATTAGCACAGATACGCAGTATTTT